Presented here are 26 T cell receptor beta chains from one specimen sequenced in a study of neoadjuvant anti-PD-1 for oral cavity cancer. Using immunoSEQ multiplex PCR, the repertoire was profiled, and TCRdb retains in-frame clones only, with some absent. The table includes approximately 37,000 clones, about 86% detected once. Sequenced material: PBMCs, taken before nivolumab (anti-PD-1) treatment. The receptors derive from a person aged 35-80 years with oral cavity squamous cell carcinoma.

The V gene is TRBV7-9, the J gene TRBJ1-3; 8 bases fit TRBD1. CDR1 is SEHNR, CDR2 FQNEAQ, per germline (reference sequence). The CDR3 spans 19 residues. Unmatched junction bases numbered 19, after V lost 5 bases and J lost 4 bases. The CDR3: CASSRQGTGIRVSGNTIYF. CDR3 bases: TGTGCCAGCAGCCGACAGGGGACCGGGATTAGGGTTTCAGGAAACACCATATATTTT.

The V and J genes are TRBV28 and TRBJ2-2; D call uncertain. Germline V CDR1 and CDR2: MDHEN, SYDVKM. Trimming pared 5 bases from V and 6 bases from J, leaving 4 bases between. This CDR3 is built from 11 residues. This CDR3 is CASSRAGELFF. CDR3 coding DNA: TGTGCCAGCAGTCGCGCCGGGGAGCTGTTTTTT.

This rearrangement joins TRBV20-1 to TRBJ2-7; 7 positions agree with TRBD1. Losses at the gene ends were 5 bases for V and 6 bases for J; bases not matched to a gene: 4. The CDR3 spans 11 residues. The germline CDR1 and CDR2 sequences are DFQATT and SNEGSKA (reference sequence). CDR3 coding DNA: TGCAGTGCTCGACAGGGTACCGAGCAGTACTTC. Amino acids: CSARQGTEQYF.

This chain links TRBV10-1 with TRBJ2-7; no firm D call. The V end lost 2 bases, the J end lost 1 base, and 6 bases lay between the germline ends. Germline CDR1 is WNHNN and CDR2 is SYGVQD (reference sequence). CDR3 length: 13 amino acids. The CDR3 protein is CASSETASYEQYF. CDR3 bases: TGCGCCAGCAGTGAGACAGCTTCCTACGAGCAGTACTTC.

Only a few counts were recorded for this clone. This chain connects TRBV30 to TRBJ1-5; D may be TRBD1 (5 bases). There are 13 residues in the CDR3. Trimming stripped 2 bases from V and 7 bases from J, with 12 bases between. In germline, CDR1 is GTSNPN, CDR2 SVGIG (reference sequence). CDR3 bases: TGTGCCTGGAGTTTGGGGCTTGGCCAGCCCCAGCATTTT. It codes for CAWSLGLGQPQHF. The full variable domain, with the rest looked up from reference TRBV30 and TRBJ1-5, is SQTIHQWPATLVQPVGSPLSLECTVEGTSNPNLYWYRQAAGRGLQLLFYSVGIGQISSEVPQNLSASRPQDRQFILSSKKLLLSDSGFYLCAWSLGLGQPQHFGDGTRLSIL.

CDR3 region: CAWSEPVGGYTF. The DNA of the CDR3 is TGTGCCTGGAGTGAGCCAGTCGGCGGCTACACCTTC. This chain links TRBV30 with TRBJ1-2; D is ambiguous. Trimming removed 1 base from V and 8 bases from J, with 11 bases in between. The germline V gene has CDR1 GTSNPN and CDR2 SVGIG (reference sequence). The CDR3 totals 12 residues.

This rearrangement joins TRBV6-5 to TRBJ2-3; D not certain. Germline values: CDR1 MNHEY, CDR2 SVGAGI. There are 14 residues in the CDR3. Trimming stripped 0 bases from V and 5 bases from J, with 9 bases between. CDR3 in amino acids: CASSYSRVLDTQYF. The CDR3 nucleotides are TGTGCCAGCAGTTACTCGAGAGTTTTAGATACGCAGTATTTT.

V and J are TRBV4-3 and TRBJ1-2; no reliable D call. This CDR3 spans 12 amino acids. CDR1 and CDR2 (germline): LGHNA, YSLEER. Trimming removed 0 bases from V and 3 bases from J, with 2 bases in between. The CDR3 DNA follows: TGCGCCAGCAGCCAAGAGGACTATGGCTACACCTTC. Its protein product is CASSQEDYGYTF.

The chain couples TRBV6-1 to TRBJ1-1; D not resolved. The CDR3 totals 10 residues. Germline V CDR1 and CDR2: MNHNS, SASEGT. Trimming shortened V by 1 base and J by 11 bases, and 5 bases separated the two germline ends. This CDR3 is CASSEGRAFF. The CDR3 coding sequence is TGTGCCAGCAGTGAAGGGAGGGCTTTCTTT.

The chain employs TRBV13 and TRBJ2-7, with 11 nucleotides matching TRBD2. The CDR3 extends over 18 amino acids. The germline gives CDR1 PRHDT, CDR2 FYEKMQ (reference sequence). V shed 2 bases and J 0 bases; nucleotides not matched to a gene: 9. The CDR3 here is CASSLTPGLAVSSYEQYF. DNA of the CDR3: TGTGCCAGCAGCTTAACCCCGGGACTAGCGGTGAGCTCCTACGAGCAGTACTTC.

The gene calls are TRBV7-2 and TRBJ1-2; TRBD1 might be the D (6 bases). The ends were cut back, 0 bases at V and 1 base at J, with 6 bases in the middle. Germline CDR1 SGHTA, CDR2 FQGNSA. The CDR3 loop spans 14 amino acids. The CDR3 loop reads CASSLAGHNYGYTF. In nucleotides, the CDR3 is TGTGCCAGCAGCTTAGCGGGACATAACTATGGCTACACCTTC.

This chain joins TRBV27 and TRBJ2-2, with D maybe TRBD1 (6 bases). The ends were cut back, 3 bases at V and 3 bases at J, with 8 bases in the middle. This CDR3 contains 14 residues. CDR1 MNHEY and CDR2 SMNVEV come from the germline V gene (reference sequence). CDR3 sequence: CASSLSGDTGELFF. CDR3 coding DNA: TGTGCCAGCAGTTTGTCAGGGGACACCGGGGAGCTGTTTTTT.

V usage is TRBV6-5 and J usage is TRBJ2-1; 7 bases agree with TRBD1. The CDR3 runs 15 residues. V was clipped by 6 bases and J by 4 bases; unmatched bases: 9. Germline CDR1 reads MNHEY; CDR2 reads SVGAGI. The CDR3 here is CASSLQGSSYNEQFF. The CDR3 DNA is TGTGCCAGCAGCTTACAGGGGTCCTCTTACAATGAGCAGTTCTTC.

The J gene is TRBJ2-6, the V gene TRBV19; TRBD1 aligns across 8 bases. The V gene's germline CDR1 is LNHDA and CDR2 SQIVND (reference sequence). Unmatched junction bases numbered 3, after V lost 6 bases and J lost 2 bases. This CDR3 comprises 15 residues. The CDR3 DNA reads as TGTGCCAGTAGACAACAGGGGGCTGGGGCCAACGTCCTGACTTTC. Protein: CASRQQGAGANVLTF.

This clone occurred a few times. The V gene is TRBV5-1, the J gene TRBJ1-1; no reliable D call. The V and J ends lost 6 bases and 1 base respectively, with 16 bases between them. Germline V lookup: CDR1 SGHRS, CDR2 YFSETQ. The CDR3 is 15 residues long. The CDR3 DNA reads TGCGCCAGCACCTCGGTAAAGGCTGGGAACACTGAAGCTTTCTTT. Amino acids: CASTSVKAGNTEAFF. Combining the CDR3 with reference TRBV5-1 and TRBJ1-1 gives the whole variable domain KAGVTQTPRYLIKTRGQQVTLSCSPISGHRSVSWYQQTPGQGLQFLFEYFSETQRNKGNFPGRFSGRQFSNSRSEMNVSTLELGDSALYLCASTSVKAGNTEAFFGQGTRLTVV.

CDR3 bases: TGTGCCACCCGAAGTATGGTAGCGGGTACAGATACGCAGTATTTT. It is translated as CATRSMVAGTDTQYF. V and J are TRBV6-5 and TRBJ2-3; the match to TRBD2 covers 7 bases. CDR1 is MNHEY, CDR2 SVGAGI, per germline. Trimming at V came to 10 bases and at J to 3 bases, leaving 13 bases not matched to a gene. The CDR3 has 15 residues.

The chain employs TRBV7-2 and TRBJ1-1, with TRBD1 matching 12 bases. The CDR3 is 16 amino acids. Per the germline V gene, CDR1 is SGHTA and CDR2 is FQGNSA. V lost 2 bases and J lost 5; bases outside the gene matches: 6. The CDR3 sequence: CASSLRGQGAMTEAFF. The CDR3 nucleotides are TGTGCCAGCAGCTTAAGGGGACAGGGGGCCATGACTGAAGCTTTCTTT.

The CDR3 protein is CASSLEADQPQHF. CDR3 in DNA: TGCGCCAGCAGCTTGGAGGCGGATCAGCCCCAGCATTTT. V gene TRBV5-1 combines with J gene TRBJ1-5; D is unresolved. Germline V CDR1 and CDR2: SGHRS, YFSETQ. Trimming stripped 0 bases from V and 5 bases from J, with 6 bases between. The CDR3 is 13 amino acids.

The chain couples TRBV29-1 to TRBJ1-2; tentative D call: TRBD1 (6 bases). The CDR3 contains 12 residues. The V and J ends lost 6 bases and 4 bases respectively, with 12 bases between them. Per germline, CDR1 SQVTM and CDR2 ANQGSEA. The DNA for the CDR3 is TGCAGCGTCTCCGGGACACTCTATGGCTACACCTTC. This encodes CSVSGTLYGYTF.

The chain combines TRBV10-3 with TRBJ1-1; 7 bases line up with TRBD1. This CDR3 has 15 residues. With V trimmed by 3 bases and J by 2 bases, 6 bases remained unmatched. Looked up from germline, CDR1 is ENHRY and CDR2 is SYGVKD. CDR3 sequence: CAISEGQARNTEAFF. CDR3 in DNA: TGTGCCATCAGTGAAGGACAGGCTAGAAACACTGAAGCTTTCTTT.

Written as DNA, the CDR3 is TGTGCCAGCAGTGAACAAGCGAACACCGGGGAGCTGTTTTTT. This encodes CASSEQANTGELFF. V and J are TRBV6-4 and TRBJ2-2; D is unresolved. Germline V gene sequence: CDR1 MRHNA, CDR2 SNTAGT. The V end lost 3 bases, the J end lost 0 bases, and 5 bases lay between the germline ends. The CDR3 loop spans 14 amino acids.

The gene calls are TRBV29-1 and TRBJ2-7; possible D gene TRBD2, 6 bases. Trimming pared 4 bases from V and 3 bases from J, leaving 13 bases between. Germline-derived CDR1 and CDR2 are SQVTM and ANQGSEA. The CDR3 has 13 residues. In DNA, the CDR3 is TGCAGCGTTGTCGCGGGGCCCAACTACGAGCAGTACTTC. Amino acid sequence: CSVVAGPNYEQYF.

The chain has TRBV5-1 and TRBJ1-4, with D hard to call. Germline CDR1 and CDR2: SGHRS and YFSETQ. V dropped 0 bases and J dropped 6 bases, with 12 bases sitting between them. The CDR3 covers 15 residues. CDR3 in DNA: TGCGCCAGCAGCTTGGAGAGAGGGCGTGATGAAAAACTGTTTTTT. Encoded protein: CASSLERGRDEKLFF.

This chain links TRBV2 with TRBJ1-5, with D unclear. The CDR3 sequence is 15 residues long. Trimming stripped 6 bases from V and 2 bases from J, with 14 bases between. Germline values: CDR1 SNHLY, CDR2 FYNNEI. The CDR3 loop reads CASSVRWSGNQPQHF. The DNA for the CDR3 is TGTGCCAGCAGCGTCCGATGGAGCGGCAATCAGCCCCAGCATTTT.

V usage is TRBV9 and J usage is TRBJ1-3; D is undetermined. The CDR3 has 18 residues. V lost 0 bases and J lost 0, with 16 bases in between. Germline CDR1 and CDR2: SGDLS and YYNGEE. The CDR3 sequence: CASSVDSKGVPSGNTIYF. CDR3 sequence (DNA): TGTGCCAGCAGCGTAGACTCCAAAGGCGTGCCCTCTGGAAACACCATATATTTT.

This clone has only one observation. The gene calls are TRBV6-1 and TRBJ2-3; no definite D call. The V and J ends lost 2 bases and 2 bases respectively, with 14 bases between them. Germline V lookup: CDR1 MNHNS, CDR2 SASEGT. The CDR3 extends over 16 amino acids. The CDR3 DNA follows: TGTGCCAGCAGTGAACTGGTTGAGGTCTCCACAGATACGCAGTATTTT. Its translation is CASSELVEVSTDTQYF.